Listed here is a single TCR beta chain. Its antigen remains unidentified. There are no base qualities to consult, and no much larger clone falls within one base. Whole blood was collected in K2EDTA tubes by collaborating institutions according to the institutions' own protocols. Collaborator samples were shipped for TCRbeta analysis as frozen whole blood, isolated PBMCs, or DNA extracted from either sample type. These data originate in a study of blood T cell repertoires in COVID-19 (TCRdb year 2020). About the investigation overall: The collaborator samples originated in the United States, Italy and Spain and spanned the acute and convalescent phases of COVID-19. The material from the prospective study consisted of cDNA or gDNA derived from T cells, B-cell-depleted T cells, or PBMCs. Subjects who had been exposed to COVID-19, were actively infected with it, or had recovered from it provided the deeply sampled blood TCRbeta repertoires that made up the dataset. The repertoires were made available in a free public database intended to serve as a resource for research on the immune response to SARS-CoV-2. Samples were obtained from the ongoing ImmuneRACE study (first 160 participants) and from 1,254 subjects provided by 6 global collaborators. A de-identified subject ID, COVID-19 status, age in years and sex were almost always included in the sample metadata. Where available, HLA class I and class II types were obtained from metadata supplied by the sample provider rather than from assay-based typing. The paper's findings and limits, for the study overall: The quantity of clinical and demographic metadata differed by source and by participant and was supplied without curation.

The germline V gene gives CDR1 as SGHNT and CDR2 as YENEEA. There are 13 amino acids in the CDR3, from cysteine to phenylalanine inclusive. The kept DNA is CDR3 alone, 39 bases in frame from the first base. Relative to germline, V is missing 5 bases and J is missing 5 bases, with 3 bases of the junction outside any gene match. The immunoSEQ Assay, a bias-controlled multiplex PCR, was used to amplify TCRbeta CDR3 regions from genomic DNA. Per the source publication's procedure: Nucleated cell counts per sample were estimated from amplification of reference gene primers within the assay. To quantify the absolute abundance of each unique TCRbeta CDR3 rearrangement, sequence reads were collapsed and filtered. For each sample, productive Simpson clonality was calculated as the square root of Simpson's diversity index over productive rearrangements. This is the immuneACCESS table as TCRdb keeps it, with only in-frame sequences that have V and J called. A part of the clones is gone; compared with another copy, unresolved V genes explain less than half, and the rest is unexplained. For V, J and clone size, that table is used; D and trimming come from the DNA. Within this sample are approximately 100,000 clones, with 86% of them counted one time only. Under 30% of the sample is in the top ten clones.

The TCR was taken from a human donor in a cohort sampled during active COVID-19. The material sequenced was peripheral blood. In this chain, TRBV11-3 is recombined with TRBJ2-1; 7 nucleotides in the junction match TRBD1. The CDR3 corresponds to CASSVRGNNEQFF. At the DNA level, the sequence is TGTGCCAGCAGCGTCAGGGGGAACAATGAGCAGTTCTTC.